Presented here are 8 T cell receptor beta chains from one specimen sequenced in a study of graft-versus-host responses after intestinal transplantation. Libraries were prepared by immunoSEQ multiplex PCR; TCRdb keeps only in-frame clonotypes and omits some of them. Here the sample spans approximately 10,000 clones, roughly 88% being singletons. Here the sequenced sample was PBMCs, taken more than 230 days after intestinal transplant. These receptors originate from a human patient who received an intestinal transplant, so some T cells may come from the graft donor.

The genes are TRBV7-2 and TRBJ2-1; TRBD2 matches 7 bases. The CDR3 runs 15 residues. V dropped 1 base and J dropped 8; count of bases not matched to a gene: 8. Germline CDR1 reads SGHTA; CDR2 reads FQGNSA. The CDR3 nucleotides read TGTGCCAGCAGCTTAGGAAGCGGGAAGAGCGATGAGCAGTTCTTC. This translates into CASSLGSGKSDEQFF.

The chain employs TRBV18 and TRBJ1-1; the D gene is possibly TRBD1 (5 bases). This CDR3 has 16 residues. Trimming cost V 4 bases and J 0 bases, with 15 bases left between them. Germline lookup yields CDR1 KGHSH and CDR2 LQKENI. The CDR3 protein is CASSRSREALNTEAFF. The CDR3 DNA reads TGTGCCAGCTCACGTAGCAGGGAGGCCCTGAACACTGAAGCTTTCTTT.

This rearrangement joins TRBV18 to TRBJ2-7; 14 bases fit TRBD2. Germline V gene data show CDR1 as KGHSH and CDR2 as LQKENI. Losses at the gene ends were 3 bases for V and 5 bases for J; bases not matched to a gene: 6. This CDR3 region has 16 residues. The CDR3 spells CASSPLGLAGVNEQYF. DNA for the CDR3: TGTGCCAGCTCACCTTTGGGACTAGCGGGAGTCAACGAGCAGTACTTC.

This clone has only one observation. The chain joins TRBV4-1 to TRBJ1-2, with TRBD1 matching 8 bases. CDR1 and CDR2 (germline): MGHRA, YSYEKL. CDR3 length equals 15 residues. The J segment lost 6 bases and the V segment lost 4 bases, leaving 10 bases of the junction unmatched. The CDR3 bases are TGCGCCAGCAGCCGAGGGCTGCAGGGGGCGAATGGCTACACCTTC. Translated, it gives CASSRGLQGANGYTF.

The chain recombines TRBV7-8 with TRBJ1-2; possible D gene TRBD1, 5 bases. The V gene's germline CDR1 is SGHVS and CDR2 FQNEAQ. The CDR3 sequence is 14 residues long. V was trimmed by 3 bases and J by 8 bases, leaving 16 bases between them. In nucleotides, the CDR3 is TGTGCCAGCAGCTTCCCGGGCGGGGCGCGGGGCTACACCTTC. This encodes CASSFPGGARGYTF.

The chain has TRBV7-3 and TRBJ1-2, with no clear D. V lost 5 bases to trimming and J lost 6 bases, with 13 bases between them. Germline CDR1 is SGHTA and CDR2 is FQGTGA. CDR3 size: 13 residues. The DNA for the CDR3 is TGTGCCAGCAGCCTTACAAGGAGGGATGGCTACACCTTC. Encoded protein: CASSLTRRDGYTF.

This chain connects TRBV6-5 to TRBJ1-2; 7 nucleotides match TRBD1. CDR3 size: 14 residues. Losses at the gene ends were 5 bases for V and 4 bases for J; bases not matched to a gene: 7. Germline lookup yields CDR1 MNHEY and CDR2 SVGAGI. The CDR3 DNA is TGTGCCAGCAGTGAGGACAGGCAACCCTATGGCTACACCTTC. Residues: CASSEDRQPYGYTF.

This clone was observed a single time. The chain links TRBV18 to TRBJ2-5; 8 bases agree with TRBD1. The CDR3 totals 17 residues. V trimming: 2 bases; J trimming: 5 bases; junction bases outside the gene matches: 13. Looked up from germline, CDR1 is KGHSH and CDR2 is LQKENI. The CDR3 DNA is TGTGCCAGCTCACCAAGGTTCAGGACAGGGATATCGGAGACCCAGTACTTC. Translation gives CASSPRFRTGISETQYF.